This T cell receptor (beta chain) was recovered during a study of T cells in localized non-small cell lung cancer. CDR3 size: 14 residues. Germline values: CDR1 SGHTA, CDR2 FQGNSA. V was clipped by 3 bases and J by 0 bases, with 9 bases between them. About this clone itself: What it recognizes is unknown.

Study-level results: Maximal T cell clonality occurred in uninvolved adjacent lung, with tumor ranking below it. As only one tumor region underwent sequencing, heterogeneity remains possible. Longer overall survival was associated with a higher density of T cells in the blood. Of the top 100 tumor clones, median approximately 60 were in adjacent lung, over 25 among its top 100.

Only in-frame clones appear in the TCRdb table, and some are missing; sequencing was by immunoSEQ multiplex PCR. The table shows around 100,000 clones, with roughly 90% occurring only once. The genes are TRBV7-2 and TRBJ2-7, with D perhaps matching TRBD2 (6 bases). The receptor was derived from a man aged 40-75 years with stage I squamous cell lung carcinoma. The source was peripheral blood, collected before any cancer treatment. As DNA, the CDR3 is TGTGCCAGCAGCTTGGGGAGGTCCTCCTACGAGCAGTACTTC. Translating it yields CASSLGRSSYEQYF.